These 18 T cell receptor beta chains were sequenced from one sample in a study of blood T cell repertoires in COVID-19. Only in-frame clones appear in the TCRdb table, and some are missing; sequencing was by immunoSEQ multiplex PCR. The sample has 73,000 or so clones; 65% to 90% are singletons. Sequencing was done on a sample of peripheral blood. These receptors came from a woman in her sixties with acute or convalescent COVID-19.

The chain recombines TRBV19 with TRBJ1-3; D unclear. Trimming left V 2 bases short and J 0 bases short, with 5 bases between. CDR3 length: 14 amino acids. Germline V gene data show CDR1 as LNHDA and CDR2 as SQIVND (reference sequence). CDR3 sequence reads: CASSISVSGNTIYF. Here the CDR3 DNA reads TGTGCCAGTAGTATATCGGTCTCTGGAAACACCATATATTTT.

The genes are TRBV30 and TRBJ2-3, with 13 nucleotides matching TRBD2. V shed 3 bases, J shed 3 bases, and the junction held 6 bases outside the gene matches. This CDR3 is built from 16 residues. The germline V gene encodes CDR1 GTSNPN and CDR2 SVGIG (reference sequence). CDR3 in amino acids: CAWSGLAGARTDTQYF. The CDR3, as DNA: TGTGCCTGGAGCGGACTAGCGGGGGCCAGGACAGATACGCAGTATTTT.

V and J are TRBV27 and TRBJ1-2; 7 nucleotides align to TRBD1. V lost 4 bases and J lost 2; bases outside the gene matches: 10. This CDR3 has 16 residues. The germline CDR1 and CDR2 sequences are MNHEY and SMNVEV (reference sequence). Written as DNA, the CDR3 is TGTGCCAGCAGTTCAGGTCTTCCGGGACAGAACTATGGCTACACCTTC. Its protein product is CASSSGLPGQNYGYTF.

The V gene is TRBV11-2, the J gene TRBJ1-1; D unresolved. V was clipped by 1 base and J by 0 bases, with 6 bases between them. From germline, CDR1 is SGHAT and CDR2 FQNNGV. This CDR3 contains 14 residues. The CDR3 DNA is TGTGCCAGCAGCTTAGGGGCGATGAACACTGAAGCTTTCTTT. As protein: CASSLGAMNTEAFF.

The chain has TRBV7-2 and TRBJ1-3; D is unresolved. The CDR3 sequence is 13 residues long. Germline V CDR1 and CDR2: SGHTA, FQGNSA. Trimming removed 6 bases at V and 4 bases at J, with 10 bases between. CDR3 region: CASSPGIGNTIYF. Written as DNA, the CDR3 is TGTGCCAGCAGTCCGGGAATAGGAAACACCATATATTTT. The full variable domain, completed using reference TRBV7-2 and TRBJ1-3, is GAGVSQSPSNKVTEKGKDVELRCDPISGHTALYWYRQSLGQGLEFLIYFQGNSAPDKSGLPSDRFSAERTGGSVSTLTIQRTQQEDSAVYLCASSPGIGNTIYFGEGSWLTVV.

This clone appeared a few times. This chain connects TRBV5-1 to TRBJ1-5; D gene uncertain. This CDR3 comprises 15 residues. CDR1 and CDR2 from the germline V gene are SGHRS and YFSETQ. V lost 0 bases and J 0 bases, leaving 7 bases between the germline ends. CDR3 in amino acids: CASSLAGDSNQPQHF. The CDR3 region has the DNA TGCGCCAGCAGCTTGGCCGGGGATAGCAATCAGCCCCAGCATTTT.

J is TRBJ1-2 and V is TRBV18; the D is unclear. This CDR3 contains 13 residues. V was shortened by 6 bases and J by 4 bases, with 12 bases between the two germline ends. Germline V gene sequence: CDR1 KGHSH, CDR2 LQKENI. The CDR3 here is CASSLQSLYGYTF. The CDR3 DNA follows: TGTGCCAGCTCCCTACAGAGCCTCTATGGCTACACCTTC.

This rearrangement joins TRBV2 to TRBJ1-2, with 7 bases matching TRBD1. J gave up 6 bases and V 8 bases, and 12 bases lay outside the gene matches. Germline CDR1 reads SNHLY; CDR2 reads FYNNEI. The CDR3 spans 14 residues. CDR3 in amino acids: CASLDRVGDDGYTF. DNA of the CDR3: TGTGCCAGCCTTGACAGGGTTGGTGATGATGGCTACACCTTC.

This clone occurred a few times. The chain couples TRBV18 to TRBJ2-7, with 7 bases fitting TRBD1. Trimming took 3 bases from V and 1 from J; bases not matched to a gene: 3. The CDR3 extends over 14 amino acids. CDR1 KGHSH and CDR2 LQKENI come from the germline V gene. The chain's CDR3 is CASSPRTGSYEQYF. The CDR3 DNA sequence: TGTGCCAGCTCACCTCGGACAGGTTCCTACGAGCAGTACTTC.

As DNA, the CDR3 is TGTGCCAGCAGCCTGGACGGGGTGAGAACTGAAGCTTTCTTT. This encodes CASSLDGVRTEAFF. The chain couples TRBV27 to TRBJ1-1; D remains unclear. With 6 bases removed from V and 5 bases from J, the gap between germline ends came to 16 bases. Germline V lookup: CDR1 MNHEY, CDR2 SMNVEV (reference sequence). CDR3 length: 14 residues.

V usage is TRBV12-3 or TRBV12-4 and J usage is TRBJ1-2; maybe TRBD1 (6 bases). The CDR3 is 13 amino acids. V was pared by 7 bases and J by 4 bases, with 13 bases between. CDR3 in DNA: TGTGCCAGCACCTCCTCGACAGGCTATGGCTACACCTTC. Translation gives CASTSSTGYGYTF.

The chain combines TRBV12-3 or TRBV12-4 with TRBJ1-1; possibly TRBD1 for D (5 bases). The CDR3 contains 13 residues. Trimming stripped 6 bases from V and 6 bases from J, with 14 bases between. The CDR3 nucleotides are TGTGCCAGCAGGGGACGCCGCGGGGCTGAAGCTTTCTTT. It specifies CASRGRRGAEAFF.

CDR3 sequence: CASSASRSSGGVTGELFF. DNA for the CDR3: TGTGCCAGCAGTGCGAGCCGTTCTAGCGGGGGAGTCACCGGGGAGCTGTTTTTT. The chain uses TRBV6-1 and TRBJ2-2, with 10 bases matching TRBD2. The CDR3 length is 18 residues. J was trimmed by 4 bases and V by 4 bases; bases with no gene match: 12. Germline V CDR1 and CDR2: MNHNS, SASEGT.

The CDR3 reads CSVGQERGTEAFF. In nucleotides, the CDR3 is TGCAGCGTTGGACAGGAGAGGGGCACTGAAGCTTTCTTT. This chain joins TRBV29-1 and TRBJ1-1; weak D call: TRBD1 (6 bases). The V gene lost 4 bases and the J gene lost 4 bases, with 13 bases spanning the gap. This CDR3 contains 13 residues. CDR1 SQVTM and CDR2 ANQGSEA come from the germline V gene. The entire variable domain, with the rest obtained from reference TRBV29-1 and TRBJ1-1, is as follows: SAVISQKPSRDICQRGTSLTIQCQVDSQVTMMFWYRQQPGQSLTLIATANQGSEATYESGFVIDKFPISRPNLTFSTLTVSNMSPEDSSIYLCSVGQERGTEAFFGQGTRLTVV.

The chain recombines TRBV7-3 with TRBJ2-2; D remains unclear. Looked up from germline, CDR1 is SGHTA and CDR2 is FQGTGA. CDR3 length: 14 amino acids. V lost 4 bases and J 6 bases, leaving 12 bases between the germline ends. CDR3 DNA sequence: TGTGCCAGCAGCTACTCACAGCAAGCCGGGGAGCTGTTTTTT. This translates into CASSYSQQAGELFF.

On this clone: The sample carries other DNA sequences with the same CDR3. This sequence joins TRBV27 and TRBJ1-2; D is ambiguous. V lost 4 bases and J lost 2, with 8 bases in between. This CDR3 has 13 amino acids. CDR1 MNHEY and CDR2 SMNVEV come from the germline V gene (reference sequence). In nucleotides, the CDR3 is TGTGCCAGCAGTTCCTCGGGGAACTATGGCTACACCTTC. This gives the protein CASSSSGNYGYTF.

The CDR3 spells CASSLGTSRGDEQYF. The CDR3 DNA sequence: TGTGCCAGCAGCTTAGGGACATCACGCGGGGACGAGCAGTACTTC. V usage is TRBV7-9 and J usage is TRBJ2-7; the D gene is possibly TRBD2 (6 bases). This CDR3 contains 15 residues. Per the germline V gene, CDR1 is SEHNR and CDR2 is FQNEAQ (reference sequence). V was clipped by 1 base and J by 5 bases, with 15 bases between them.

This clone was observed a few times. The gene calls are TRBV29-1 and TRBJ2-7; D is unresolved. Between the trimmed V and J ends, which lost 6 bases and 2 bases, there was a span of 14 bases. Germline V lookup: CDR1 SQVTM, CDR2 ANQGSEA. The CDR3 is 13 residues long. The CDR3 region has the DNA TGCAGCGTAGCCCCTGACAATCCCTACGAGCAGTACTTC. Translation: CSVAPDNPYEQYF.